Sequencing of this T cell receptor beta chain was carried out in a study of shared clonotypes between healthy human individuals. As concerns this clone: Its antigen is undetermined.

DNA at about 0.2 ug, around 30,000 T cell genomes, went into sorted-subset replicate PCRs. Source study methods: Junction-only sequences without quality scores came from ImmunoSEQ, so filtering differed. TCRdb's copy holds only in-frame clones and misses some; the assay was immunoSEQ multiplex PCR. The V and J calls and the clone size are those of that table, but D and trimming were determined from the DNA. Among roughly 2,500,000 clones listed, under 95% were seen once. Study-wide results and limits: Clonotypes shared by all four sorted-subset donors had higher generation probabilities than non-shared clonotypes. Naive CD4 clonotype sharing across a few donors was 4.5% to 6%.

CDR1 and CDR2 from the germline V gene are SGHDT and YYEEEE. With 3 bases removed from V and 3 bases from J, the gap between germline ends came to 10 bases. CDR3 length equals 13 residues. This receptor was identified in a man between 18 and 29 years old in good health. Some clones in this sample may be carry-over from other donors' samples. Sequencing was carried out using naive CD4+ T cells from PBMCs. Subset here: CD45RA+ positively selected. This chain joins TRBV5-6 and TRBJ2-7; D uncertain. The CDR3 nucleotides read TGTGCCAGCAGCTACGACAACATCTACGAGCAGTACTTC. It yields the protein CASSYDNIYEQYF. Full variable domain (missing parts from reference TRBV5-6 and TRBJ2-7): DAGVTQSPTHLIKTRGQQVTLRCSPKSGHDTVSWYQQALGQGPQFIFQYYEEEERQRGNFPDRFSGHQFPNYSSELNVNALLLGDSALYLCASSYDNIYEQYFGPGTRLTVT.